The rows below give T cell receptor beta chains drawn from one sample of a study of cytomegalovirus exposure and HLA in healthy donors. Assay: immunoSEQ multiplex PCR; the TCRdb copy retains only in-frame clones and omits some. The sample consists of around 120,000 clones, 75% to 90% of them appearing once. The source material was PBMCs. All receptors come from a female donor in good health and CMV-seropositive. The CDR3 runs from the conserved cysteine through the conserved F or W. The order of the fields is J gene, V gene, D gene, clone size, CDR3 DNA, CDR3 protein. A D gene is named only where the DNA matches it firmly. Clone sizes are given selectively: once, few, many, or a class where the clone is expanded.

TRBJ1-2	TRBV19	NA	NA	TGTGCCAGTAGTATAGGAGTCAGGGGAAGAGTGGGCTACACCTTC	CASSIGVRGRVGYTF
TRBJ2-7	TRBV6-5	NA	NA	TGTGCCAGCAGTTACTCCACGGGCTACGAGCAGTACTTC	CASSYSTGYEQYF
TRBJ1-1	TRBV5-4	NA	NA	TGTGCCAGCAACATGCGTTTCGACAGGAACACTGAAGCTTTCTTT	CASNMRFDRNTEAFF
TRBJ2-4	TRBV19	NA	NA	TGTGCCAGTAGTTTGGGGGCGGCCCAAAACATTCAGTACTTC	CASSLGAAQNIQYF
TRBJ2-5	TRBV29-1	TRBD1	NA	TGCAGCGTTGGACAGGGGGCGCAGAACCAGTACTTC	CSVGQGAQNQYF
TRBJ2-5	TRBV30	NA	NA	TGTGCCTGGAGTGTCGGGGTAGTCGAGACCCAGTACTTC	CAWSVGVVETQYF
TRBJ2-7	TRBV7-6	TRBD1	once	TGTGCCAGCAGCCCGGAGACAGGGTCTGGTTCCTACGAGCAGTACTTC	CASSPETGSGSYEQYF
TRBJ1-1	TRBV4-3	NA	NA	TGCGCCAGCAGCCAGGACACGGGCACTGAAGCTTTCTTT	CASSQDTGTEAFF
TRBJ2-1	TRBV11-3	TRBD2	NA	TGTGCCAGCAGCTTAGGGGGGGGAAACTACAATGAGCAGTTCTTC	CASSLGGGNYNEQFF
TRBJ2-7	TRBV2	TRBD2	NA	TGTGCCAGCAGTGTTACTAGCGGGGGGCTCGAGCAGTACTTC	CASSVTSGGLEQYF
TRBJ1-1	TRBV7-2	NA	NA	TGTGCCAGCAGCTTAAGGGGACTTGAAGCTTTCTTT	CASSLRGLEAFF
TRBJ1-1	TRBV5-6	NA	few	TGTGCCAGCAGCTTGTCTTTGAACACTGAAGCTTTCTTT	CASSLSLNTEAFF
TRBJ1-6	TRBV7-9	TRBD1	NA	TGTGCCAGCAGTCACTCCCCGGACAGGGACAATTCACCCCTCCACTTT	CASSHSPDRDNSPLHF
TRBJ1-4	TRBV4-1	NA	few	TGCGCCAGCAGCCAAGATTTGGAGGTTCGCTTTAATGAAAAACTGTTTTTT	CASSQDLEVRFNEKLFF
TRBJ1-1	TRBV19	TRBD1	NA	TGTGCCAGTAGTAAAGGACAGGGAGCTTTCTTT	CASSKGQGAFF
TRBJ1-6	TRBV30	TRBD1	NA	TGTGCCTGGAGTGACGGGACAGTAAATAATTCACCCCTCCACTTT	CAWSDGTVNNSPLHF
TRBJ1-1	TRBV9	TRBD1	NA	TGTGCCAGCAGCGCGGGACAGATAAACACTGAAGCTTTCTTT	CASSAGQINTEAFF
TRBJ2-6	TRBV9	NA	NA	TGTGCCAGCAGCGTAGGACTGTCTGGGGCCAACGTCCTGACTTTC	CASSVGLSGANVLTF
TRBJ1-1	TRBV7-9	NA	NA	TGTGCCAGCAGCACCCGCGGGGGGCTTACTGAAGCTTTCTTT	CASSTRGGLTEAFF
TRBJ2-7	TRBV5-1	TRBD2	once	TGCGCCAGCAGCCCCGGGGGGGGGCCGACCTACGAGCAGTACTTC	CASSPGGGPTYEQYF
TRBJ1-1	TRBV6-6	TRBD1	NA	TGTGCCAGCAGCCAGGGGGCGACTGAAGCTTTCTTT	CASSQGATEAFF
TRBJ2-1	TRBV7-7	TRBD1	once	TGTGCCAGCAGTTCTCTGACAGGGGGCGGTGAGCAGTTCTTC	CASSSLTGGGEQFF
TRBJ1-3	TRBV7-9	NA	few	TGTGCCAGCTTGGGGGGGCGATCTGGAAACACCATATATTTT	CASLGGRSGNTIYF
TRBJ1-1	TRBV2	NA	NA	TGTGCCAGCAGGGTCCGGAGCGCTGAAGCTTTCTTT	CASRVRSAEAFF
TRBJ1-2	TRBV14	NA	NA	TGTGCCAGCAGCGCCGCAGGGTACTATGGCTACACCTTC	CASSAAGYYGYTF
TRBJ2-7	TRBV7-2	NA	NA	TGTGCCAGCAGCTTACGCAGGCAGGGGCTCTACGAGCAGTACTTC	CASSLRRQGLYEQYF
TRBJ1-5	TRBV30	NA	NA	TGTGCCTGGAGTCTGGCAGACGGGCAGCCCCAGCATTTT	CAWSLADGQPQHF
TRBJ1-6	TRBV19	NA	NA	TGTGCCAGTAGTATGTCGACAGTTTCTAATTCACCCCTCCACTTT	CASSMSTVSNSPLHF
TRBJ2-7	TRBV18	TRBD1	NA	TGTGCCAGCTCACCAGGCTCGGGTTTCTCACGGGACAGAAGGTCCGAGCAGTACTTC	CASSPGSGFSRDRRSEQYF
TRBJ2-5	TRBV5-1	TRBD2	NA	TGCGCCAGCAGACCGACTAGCGGGGGGGCGGGGGAGACCCAGTACTTC	CASRPTSGGAGETQYF
TRBJ2-7	TRBV4-2	TRBD1	NA	TGTGCCAGCAGCCATTACGGGACAGGTTCCTACGAGCAGTACTTC	CASSHYGTGSYEQYF
TRBJ2-7	TRBV7-8	NA	NA	TGTGCCAGCGGGACTCGCTACGAGCAGTACTTC	CASGTRYEQYF
TRBJ2-2	TRBV11-2	NA	NA	TGTGCCAGCAGCTTAGTCCGGTACGGGGAAGACACCGGGGAGCTGTTTTTT	CASSLVRYGEDTGELFF
TRBJ2-3	TRBV30	TRBD1	NA	TGTGCCTGTCGGACAGGGAGCACAGATACGCAGTATTTT	CACRTGSTDTQYF
TRBJ1-1	TRBV19	TRBD1	few	TGTGCCAGTAGTCCTGAACAGGGGGCAAGGATCACTGAAGCTTTCTTT	CASSPEQGARITEAFF
TRBJ1-5	TRBV19	TRBD1	NA	TGTGCCAGTAGACCAAAACAGGGGGCCGATCAGCCCCAGCATTTT	CASRPKQGADQPQHF
TRBJ2-5	TRBV5-1	TRBD1	NA	TGCGCCAGCAGGAGGGACAGGCTTGGGGAGACCCAGTACTTC	CASRRDRLGETQYF
TRBJ1-1	TRBV7-2	TRBD1	NA	TGTGCCAGCAGATCGGGACAGGCCAACACTGAAGCTTTCTTT	CASRSGQANTEAFF
TRBJ2-6	TRBV29-1	NA	few	TGCAGCGTTGCCCAGGGCACTGGGGCCAACGTCCTGACTTTC	CSVAQGTGANVLTF
TRBJ2-5	TRBV7-3	NA	NA	TGTGCCAGCAGCCAAAACAACCAAGAGACCCAGTACTTC	CASSQNNQETQYF
TRBJ2-1	TRBV4-2	NA	NA	TGTGCCAGCAGCTCAGCCGAAGGTTTGTCGGGCAATGAGCAGTTCTTC	CASSSAEGLSGNEQFF
TRBJ2-1	TRBV10-3	TRBD2	once	TGTGCCATCAGTGGTGAGACTAGCGGGCACAATGAGCAGTTCTTC	CAISGETSGHNEQFF